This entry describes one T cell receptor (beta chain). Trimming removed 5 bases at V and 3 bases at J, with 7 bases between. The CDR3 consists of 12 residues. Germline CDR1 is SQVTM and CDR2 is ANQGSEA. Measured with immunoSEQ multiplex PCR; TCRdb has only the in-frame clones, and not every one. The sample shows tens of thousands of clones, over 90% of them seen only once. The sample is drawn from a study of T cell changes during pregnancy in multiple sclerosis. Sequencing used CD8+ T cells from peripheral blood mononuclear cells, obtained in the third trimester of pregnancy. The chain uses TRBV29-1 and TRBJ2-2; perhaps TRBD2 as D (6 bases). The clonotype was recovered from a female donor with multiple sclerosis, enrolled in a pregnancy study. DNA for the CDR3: TGCAGCGTTTGGGGGGACACCGGGGAGCTGTTTTTT. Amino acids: CSVWGDTGELFF.